Below are 25 T cell receptor beta chains sequenced from a single sample in a study of graft-versus-host responses after intestinal transplantation. Here immunoSEQ multiplex PCR was the method, and the copy in TCRdb shows in-frame clones only, minus some. The sample holds 20,000 to 25,000 clones, 85% to 95% seen once. Sequenced here: PBMCs, sampled roughly 39 weeks after intestinal transplant. The origin of the receptors is a human patient who received an intestinal transplant, so some T cells may come from the graft donor.

This CDR3 reads CASSSRGGTDTQYF. The DNA of the CDR3 is TGTGCCAGCAGCTCCAGGGGGGGCACAGATACGCAGTATTTT. The V call is TRBV11-3, the J call TRBJ2-3; a weak D match, TRBD1 (7 bases). This CDR3 is 14 amino acids long. CDR1 and CDR2 (germline): SGHNT, YENEEA. Trimming pared 4 bases from V and 1 base from J, leaving 9 bases between.

This chain connects TRBV11-2 to TRBJ1-5; possible D gene TRBD1, 5 bases. The CDR3 totals 17 residues. Trimming took 0 bases from V and 5 from J, leaving 17 bases between them. Germline CDR1 SGHAT, CDR2 FQNNGV. CDR3 residues: CASSLEGEGQGYQPQHF. In DNA form, the CDR3 reads TGTGCCAGCAGCTTAGAGGGGGAGGGTCAGGGCTATCAGCCCCAGCATTTT.

A single count supports this clone. The chain uses TRBV28 and TRBJ2-5; maybe TRBD1 (6 bases). CDR3 length equals 15 residues. Germline-derived CDR1 and CDR2 are MDHEN and SYDVKM. The V and J ends lost 6 bases and 2 bases respectively, with 16 bases between them. This CDR3 is CASRPTGTTQETQYF. The CDR3 DNA reads TGTGCCAGCAGGCCGACAGGAACCACTCAAGAGACCCAGTACTTC.

The CDR3 DNA reads TGTGCCAGCAGTTACTCGCGTCAGGATTATAACTATGGCTACACCTTC. It yields the protein CASSYSRQDYNYGYTF. The rearrangement uses TRBV6-5 and TRBJ1-2; D remains unclear. Trimming removed 0 bases at V and 1 base at J, with 12 bases between. The CDR3 extends over 16 amino acids. Per the germline V gene, CDR1 is MNHEY and CDR2 is SVGAGI.

This clone was recorded once. The chain employs TRBV19 and TRBJ2-5, with 7 nucleotides matching TRBD2. J lost 2 bases, V lost 3 bases, and 9 bases had no gene match. There are 16 residues in the CDR3. The V gene's germline CDR1 is LNHDA and CDR2 SQIVND (reference sequence). In DNA form, the CDR3 reads TGTGCCAGTAGTATTCAGGCGGGAGAAGGACAAGAGACCCAGTACTTC. It codes for CASSIQAGEGQETQYF.

V and J are TRBV5-1 and TRBJ2-4, with 7 positions matching TRBD1. In germline, CDR1 is SGHRS, CDR2 YFSETQ. V lost 0 bases to trimming and J lost 8 bases; unmatched junction nucleotides: 5. There are 14 residues in the CDR3. CDR3: CASSLEGAGDIQYF. The CDR3 bases are TGCGCCAGCAGCTTGGAGGGGGCCGGAGACATTCAGTACTTC.

The chain recombines TRBV28 with TRBJ2-7; 9 nucleotides align to TRBD2. The V segment lost 2 bases and the J segment 3 bases; nucleotides outside the gene matches: 5. The germline V gene encodes CDR1 MDHEN and CDR2 SYDVKM. This CDR3 is built from 15 residues. The CDR3 protein is CASSLGTSRIYEQYF. DNA for the CDR3: TGTGCCAGCAGTTTAGGGACTAGCAGAATCTACGAGCAGTACTTC. Combining the CDR3 with reference TRBV28 and TRBJ2-7 gives the whole variable domain DVKVTQSSRYLVKRTGEKVFLECVQDMDHENMFWYRQDPGLGLRLIYFSYDVKMKEKGDIPEGYSVSREKKERFSLILESASTNQTSMYLCASSLGTSRIYEQYFGPGTRLTVT.

The genes are TRBV6-4 and TRBJ2-3; tentatively, D is TRBD1 (5 bases). Per the germline V gene, CDR1 is MRHNA and CDR2 is SNTAGT. V lost 3 bases, J lost 0 bases, and 13 bases lay in between. The CDR3 spans 16 residues. CDR3 sequence: CASSDNRHSSTDTQYF. The CDR3 nucleotides read TGTGCCAGCAGTGATAACAGGCATTCTAGCACAGATACGCAGTATTTT.

V gene TRBV27 combines with J gene TRBJ2-7; 11 bases agree with TRBD2. V lost 5 bases and J lost 5; bases outside the gene matches: 5. The CDR3 has 14 amino acids. The germline V gene encodes CDR1 MNHEY and CDR2 SMNVEV (reference sequence). CDR3 DNA: TGTGCCAGCAGTGCACTAGCGGGAGTGGACGAGCAGTACTTC. Translating it yields CASSALAGVDEQYF.

The chain recombines TRBV15 with TRBJ1-2; 8 positions agree with TRBD1. J was trimmed by 8 bases and V by 6 bases; bases with no gene match: 11. In germline, CDR1 is LNHNV, CDR2 YYDKDF (reference sequence). The CDR3 loop spans 14 amino acids. The CDR3 protein is CATRDRERFEGYTF. CDR3 nucleotides: TGTGCCACCAGGGACAGGGAACGGTTTGAGGGCTACACCTTC.

In regard to this clone: The junction differs from germline at one of its ends, possibly a read error. This chain uses TRBV7-3 with TRBJ2-3; 7 bases map to TRBD2. Germline CDR1 is SGHTA and CDR2 is FQGTGA. This CDR3 region has 16 residues. CDR3 sequence: CASSLTTGLEPDTQYF. As DNA, the CDR3 is TGTGCCAGCAGCCTAACAACAGGACTAGAGCCAGATACGCAGTATTTT.

The V call is TRBV5-4, the J call TRBJ2-7, with D maybe TRBD1 (5 bases). From germline, CDR1 is SGHNT and CDR2 YYREEE (reference sequence). V lost 2 bases and J lost 2, with 11 bases in between. This CDR3 region has 14 residues. CDR3 in DNA: TGTGCCAGCAGCTTAGGGGCAGCAACCTACGAGCAGTACTTC. Translating gives CASSLGAATYEQYF.

The chain combines TRBV7-9 with TRBJ2-1; TRBD1 agrees at 7 bases. This CDR3 is 15 amino acids long. Per germline, CDR1 SEHNR and CDR2 FQNEAQ (reference sequence). The trim removed 6 bases at V and 3 bases at J, leaving 8 bases unmatched. The CDR3 nucleotides read TGTGCCAGCAGGTCCGGGACAGTTCGCTACAATGAGCAGTTCTTC. The encoded protein is CASRSGTVRYNEQFF.

The rearrangement joins TRBV11-2 to TRBJ2-5, with 10 bases lining up with TRBD1. Germline V lookup: CDR1 SGHAT, CDR2 FQNNGV. CDR3 size: 18 residues. Losses at the gene ends were 5 bases for V and 5 bases for J; bases not matched to a gene: 17. CDR3 sequence reads: CASSVLVETGGASETQYF. The CDR3 DNA reads as TGTGCCAGCAGCGTACTAGTGGAGACAGGGGGCGCGTCGGAGACCCAGTACTTC. Using reference TRBV11-2 and TRBJ2-5 for the parts outside the CDR3, the full variable domain is EAGVAQSPRYKIIEKRQSVAFWCNPISGHATLYWYQQILGQGPKLLIQFQNNGVVDDSQLPKDRFSAERLKGVDSTLKIQPAKLEDSAVYLCASSVLVETGGASETQYFGPGTRLLVL.

The chain joins TRBV27 to TRBJ2-7; D perhaps matches TRBD1 (5 bases). V was trimmed by 5 bases and J by 1 base, leaving 9 bases between them. The germline CDR1 and CDR2 sequences are MNHEY and SMNVEV (reference sequence). This CDR3 contains 13 residues. CDR3 region: CASSPGSSYEQYF. As DNA, the CDR3 is TGTGCCAGCAGTCCAGGGTCTTCCTACGAGCAGTACTTC.

V usage is TRBV4-1 and J usage is TRBJ2-3; D possibly corresponds to TRBD2 (5 bases). V lost 2 bases and J 6 bases, leaving 12 bases between the germline ends. CDR1 is MGHRA and CDR2 is YSYEKL in the germline V gene. The CDR3 consists of 14 residues. The CDR3 sequence is CASSQTEVADTQYF. CDR3 bases: TGCGCCAGCAGCCAAACGGAGGTAGCCGATACGCAGTATTTT.

This clone was seen once. The chain carries TRBV5-1 and TRBJ1-2; D gene uncertain. Germline CDR1 SGHRS, CDR2 YFSETQ. Trimming took off 0 bases at V and 2 bases at J, with 8 bases between the two ends. This CDR3 has 14 amino acids. The CDR3 spells CASSLASENYGYTF. The DNA of the CDR3 is TGCGCCAGCAGCTTGGCGTCAGAAAACTATGGCTACACCTTC.

This chain uses TRBV6-4 with TRBJ2-5; possible D gene TRBD1, 7 bases. The V end was cut by 2 bases, the J end by 7 bases, with 11 bases between. The V gene's germline CDR1 is MRHNA and CDR2 SNTAGT. The CDR3 spans 13 residues. The CDR3: CASSDGQGGTQYF. The CDR3 region has the DNA TGTGCCAGCAGTGACGGGCAGGGGGGGACCCAGTACTTC.

This clone was counted a few times. The J gene is TRBJ1-5, the V gene TRBV4-1; 7 bases map to TRBD1. With 0 bases clipped from V and 6 bases from J, the junction kept 8 bases outside the gene matches. This CDR3 comprises 16 residues. CDR1 is MGHRA, CDR2 YSYEKL, per germline. Written as DNA, the CDR3 is TGCGCCAGCAGCCAAGATCAGGGCAGGGGGACTCAGCCCCAGCATTTT. Encoded protein: CASSQDQGRGTQPQHF.

This clone showed up just once. The chain carries TRBV4-1 and TRBJ2-3; D gene unclear. Germline V lookup: CDR1 MGHRA, CDR2 YSYEKL. The CDR3 has 14 residues. Trimming cost V 3 bases and J 3 bases, with 10 bases left between them. The CDR3 sequence: CASSQTSMTDTQYF. CDR3 coding DNA: TGCGCCAGCAGCCAGACAAGTATGACAGATACGCAGTATTTT.

This clone showed up just once. The rearrangement joins TRBV2 to TRBJ2-7, with TRBD1 matching 8 bases. The CDR3 has 18 amino acids. Germline CDR1 is SNHLY and CDR2 is FYNNEI. With V trimmed by 2 bases and J by 4 bases, 16 bases remained unmatched. The CDR3 bases are TGTGCCAGCAGTGAACCCGGGCCAGGGGGCCTCGATTCGTACGAGCAGTACTTC. This codes for CASSEPGPGGLDSYEQYF.

The chain has TRBV27 and TRBJ2-7, with 16 nucleotides matching TRBD2. The CDR3 consists of 19 residues. After removal of 3 bases from V and 0 bases from J, the junction contained 8 bases not matched to a gene. Germline V CDR1 and CDR2: MNHEY, SMNVEV (reference sequence). The CDR3 spells CASSFGGLAGGHLSYEQYF. The CDR3 nucleotides read TGTGCCAGCAGTTTCGGGGGACTAGCGGGAGGGCACCTCTCCTACGAGCAGTACTTC.

This chain's CDR3 is CATRTGNQETQYF. The CDR3 bases are TGTGCCACTAGAACCGGGAATCAAGAGACCCAGTACTTC. This chain uses TRBV6-5 with TRBJ2-5; maybe TRBD2 (5 bases). Germline lookup yields CDR1 MNHEY and CDR2 SVGAGI. This CDR3 has 13 amino acids. Trimming removed 10 bases from V and 2 bases from J, with 14 bases in between.

The chain carries TRBV11-1 and TRBJ1-2, with 12 nucleotides matching TRBD1. CDR1 is SGHAT and CDR2 is FQDESV in the germline V gene (reference sequence). CDR3 length: 15 amino acids. V lost 4 bases, J lost 3 bases, and 3 bases stayed unmatched. CDR3 in DNA: TGTGCCAGCAGCTGGGGACAGGGGGCCGACTATGGCTACACCTTC. Translated: CASSWGQGADYGYTF.

The chain employs TRBV28 and TRBJ1-1, with no clear D. Germline CDR1 MDHEN, CDR2 SYDVKM. This CDR3 has 12 residues. Between the trimmed V and J ends, which lost 6 bases and 7 bases, there was a span of 12 bases. The CDR3 DNA follows: TGTGCCAGCAGGGAGGGCAGTCATGAAGCTTTCTTT. Translated: CASREGSHEAFF.